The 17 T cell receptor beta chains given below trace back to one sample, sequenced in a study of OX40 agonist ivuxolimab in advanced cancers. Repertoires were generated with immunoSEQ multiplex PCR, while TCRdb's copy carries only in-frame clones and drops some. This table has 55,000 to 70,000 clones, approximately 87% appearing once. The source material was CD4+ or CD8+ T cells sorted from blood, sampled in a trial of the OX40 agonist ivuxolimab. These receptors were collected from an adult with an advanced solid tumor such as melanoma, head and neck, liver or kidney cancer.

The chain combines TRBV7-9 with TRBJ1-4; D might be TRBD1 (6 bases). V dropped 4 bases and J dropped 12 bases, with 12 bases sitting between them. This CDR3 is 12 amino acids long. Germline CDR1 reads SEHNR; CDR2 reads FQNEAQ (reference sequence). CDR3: CASSSQGKQLFF. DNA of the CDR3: TGTGCCAGCAGCTCCCAGGGGAAGCAACTGTTTTTT.

The CDR3 DNA follows: TGTGCCACTAGTAAGGGGACTAGCGGTTACAATGAGCAGTTCTTC. It is translated as CATSKGTSGYNEQFF. This chain uses TRBV11-2 with TRBJ2-1, with TRBD2 matching 11 bases. With 10 bases clipped from V and 4 bases from J, the junction kept 9 bases outside the gene matches. CDR1 and CDR2 (germline): SGHAT, FQNNGV. The CDR3 totals 15 residues. Based on the CDR3 plus reference TRBV11-2 and TRBJ2-1, the full variable domain is EAGVAQSPRYKIIEKRQSVAFWCNPISGHATLYWYQQILGQGPKLLIQFQNNGVVDDSQLPKDRFSAERLKGVDSTLKIQPAKLEDSAVYLCATSKGTSGYNEQFFGPGTRLTVL.

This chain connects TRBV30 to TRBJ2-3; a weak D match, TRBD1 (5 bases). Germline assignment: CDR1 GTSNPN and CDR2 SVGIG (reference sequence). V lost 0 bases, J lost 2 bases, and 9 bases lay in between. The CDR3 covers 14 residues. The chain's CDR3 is CAWSVGAVTDTQYF. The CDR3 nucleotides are TGTGCCTGGAGTGTAGGGGCGGTCACAGATACGCAGTATTTT.

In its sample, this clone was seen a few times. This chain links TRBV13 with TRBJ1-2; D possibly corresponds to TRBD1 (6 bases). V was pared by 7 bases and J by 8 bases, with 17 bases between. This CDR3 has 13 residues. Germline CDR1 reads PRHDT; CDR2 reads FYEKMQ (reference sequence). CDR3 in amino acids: CASNPSGGMGYTF. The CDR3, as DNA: TGTGCCAGCAACCCGAGCGGGGGCATGGGCTACACCTTC.

The CDR3, as DNA: TGTGCCAGCAGCTCAACGAACTCCGAGAAGGGTGAGCAGTACTTC. This sequence encodes CASSSTNSEKGEQYF. The chain uses TRBV13 and TRBJ2-5; D gene uncertain. Looked up from germline, CDR1 is PRHDT and CDR2 is FYEKMQ (reference sequence). This CDR3 region has 15 residues. Trimming cost V 4 bases and J 11 bases, with 23 bases left between them.

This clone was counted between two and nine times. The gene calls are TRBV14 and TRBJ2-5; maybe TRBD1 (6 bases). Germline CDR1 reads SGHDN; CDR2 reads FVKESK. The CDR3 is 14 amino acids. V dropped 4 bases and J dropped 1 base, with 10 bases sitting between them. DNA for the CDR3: TGTGCCAGCAGCCCTGGACAGATCCAAGAGACCCAGTACTTC. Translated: CASSPGQIQETQYF. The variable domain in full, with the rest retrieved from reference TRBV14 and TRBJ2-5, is EAGVTQFPSHSVIEKGQTVTLRCDPISGHDNLYWYRRVMGKEIKFLLHFVKESKQDESGMPNNRFLAERTGGTYSTLKVQPAELEDSGVYFCASSPGQIQETQYFGPGTRLLVL.

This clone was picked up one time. CDR3 in amino acids: CASSLAPGRSNTEAFF. DNA for the CDR3: TGTGCCAGCAGCTTGGCCCCTGGGAGGTCGAACACTGAAGCTTTCTTT. The chain links TRBV5-4 to TRBJ1-1, with D hard to call. V gave up 0 bases and J gave up 1 base, with 13 bases separating them. The CDR3 contains 16 residues. Germline V gene data show CDR1 as SGHNT and CDR2 as YYREEE (reference sequence).

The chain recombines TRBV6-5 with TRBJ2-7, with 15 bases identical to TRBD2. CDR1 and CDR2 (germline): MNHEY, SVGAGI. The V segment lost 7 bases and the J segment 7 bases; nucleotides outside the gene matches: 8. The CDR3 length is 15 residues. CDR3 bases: TGTGCCAGCACCGGGACTAGCGGGGGGACGAGTGAGCAGTACTTC. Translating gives CASTGTSGGTSEQYF.

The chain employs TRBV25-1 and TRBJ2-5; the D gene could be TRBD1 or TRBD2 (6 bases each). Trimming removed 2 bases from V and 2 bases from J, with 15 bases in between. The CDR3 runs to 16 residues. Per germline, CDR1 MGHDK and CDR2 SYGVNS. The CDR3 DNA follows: TGTGCCAGCAGTGAACCCCGGAGGGGGAGGCAAGAGACCCAGTACTTC. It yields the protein CASSEPRRGRQETQYF. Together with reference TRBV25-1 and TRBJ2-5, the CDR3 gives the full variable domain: EADIYQTPRYLVIGTGKKITLECSQTMGHDKMYWYQQDPGMELHLIHYSYGVNSTEKGDLSSESTVSRIRTEHFPLTLESARPSHTSQYLCASSEPRRGRQETQYFGPGTRLLVL.

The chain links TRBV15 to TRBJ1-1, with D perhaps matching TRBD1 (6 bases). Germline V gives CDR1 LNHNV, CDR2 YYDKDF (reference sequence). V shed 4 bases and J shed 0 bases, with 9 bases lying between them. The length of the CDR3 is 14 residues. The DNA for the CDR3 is TGTGCCACCAGCAAGGGGGGGCTGAACACTGAAGCTTTCTTT. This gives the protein CATSKGGLNTEAFF.

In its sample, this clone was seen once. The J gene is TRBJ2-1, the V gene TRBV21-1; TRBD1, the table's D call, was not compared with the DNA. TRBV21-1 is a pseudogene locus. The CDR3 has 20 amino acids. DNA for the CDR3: TGTGCCAGCAGCAAAGATCAACAGGGATCGACGATCGCAGCTTACAATGAGCAGTTCTTC. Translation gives CASSKDQQGSTIAAYNEQFF.

The CDR3 sequence is CASSEVGTGPYEQYF. CDR3 DNA sequence: TGTGCCAGCAGCGAAGTCGGGACAGGACCGTACGAGCAGTACTTC. V gene TRBV4-2 combines with J gene TRBJ2-7; 8 nucleotides match TRBD1. V was clipped by 5 bases and J by 4 bases; unmatched bases: 10. The germline CDR1 and CDR2 sequences are LGHNA and YNFKEQ. CDR3 size: 15 residues.

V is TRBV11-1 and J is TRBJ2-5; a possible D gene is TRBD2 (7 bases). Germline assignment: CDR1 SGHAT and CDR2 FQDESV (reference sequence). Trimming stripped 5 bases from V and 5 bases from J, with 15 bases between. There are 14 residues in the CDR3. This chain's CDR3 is CASSRWGGQETQYF. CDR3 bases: TGTGCCAGCAGCCGCTGGGGGGGCCAGGAGACCCAGTACTTC.

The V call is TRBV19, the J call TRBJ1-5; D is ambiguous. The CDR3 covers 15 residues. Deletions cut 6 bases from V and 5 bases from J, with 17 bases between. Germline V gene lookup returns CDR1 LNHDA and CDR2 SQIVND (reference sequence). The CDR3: CASRRWREGDQPQHF. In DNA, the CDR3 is TGTGCCAGTAGGAGGTGGCGGGAGGGCGATCAGCCCCAGCATTTT.

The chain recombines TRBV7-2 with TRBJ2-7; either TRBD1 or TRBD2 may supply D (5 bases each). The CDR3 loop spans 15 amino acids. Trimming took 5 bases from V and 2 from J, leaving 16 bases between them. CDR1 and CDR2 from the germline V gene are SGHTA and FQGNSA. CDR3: CASSPRDVLAYEQYF. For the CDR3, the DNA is TGTGCCAGCAGCCCCCGGGACGTACTGGCCTACGAGCAGTACTTC.

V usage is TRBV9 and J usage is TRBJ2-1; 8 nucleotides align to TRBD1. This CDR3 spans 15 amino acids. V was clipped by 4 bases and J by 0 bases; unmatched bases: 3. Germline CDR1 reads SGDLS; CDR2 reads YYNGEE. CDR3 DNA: TGTGCCAGCAGCCCTGGGACAGGCTCCTACAATGAGCAGTTCTTC. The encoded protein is CASSPGTGSYNEQFF. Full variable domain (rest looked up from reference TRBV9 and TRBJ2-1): DSGVTQTPKHLITATGQRVTLRCSPRSGDLSVYWYQQSLDQGLQFLIQYYNGEERAKGNILERFSAQQFPDLHSELNLSSLELGDSALYFCASSPGTGSYNEQFFGPGTRLTVL.

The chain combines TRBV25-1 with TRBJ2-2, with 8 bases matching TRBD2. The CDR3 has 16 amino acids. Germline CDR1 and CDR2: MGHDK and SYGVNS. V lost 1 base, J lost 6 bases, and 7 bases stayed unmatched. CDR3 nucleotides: TGTGCCAGCAGTGAATTGTCGGGGGGGAGGGCCGGGGAGCTGTTTTTT. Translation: CASSELSGGRAGELFF.